A single sample is the source of the 26 T cell receptor beta chains below, sequenced in a study of response to subunit inactivated influenza vaccine. One entry per CDR3 protein, called by TCRdb with MiXCR from the RT-PCR reads. The sample has roughly 550,000 distinct CDR3 sequences, approximately 24% seen once. Another study also made use of these data, one on T cells expressing NK-cell markers. That work adds: 5'RACE template switching with UMIs generated TCR beta cDNA.

This specimen was CD4+ T cells sorted from PBMCs, taken about 11 days after vaccination. These receptors all come from a man aged 50-59 years who received an inactivated influenza vaccine.

The rearrangement uses TRBV5-1 and TRBJ1-1; 7 bases are shared with TRBD1. CDR1 SGHRS and CDR2 YFSETQ come from the germline V gene. The CDR3 is 16 amino acids. V shed 7 bases and J 1 base; nucleotides not matched to a gene: 13. CDR3 coding DNA: TGCGCCAGCGGGCGACAGGGCCGGGCGGAGAACACTGAAGCTTTCTTT. It codes for CASGRQGRAENTEAFF.

The chain carries TRBV12-3 or TRBV12-4 and TRBJ1-2; D uncertain. The CDR3 loop spans 13 amino acids. V lost 2 bases and J 5 bases, leaving 9 bases between the germline ends. In DNA form, the CDR3 reads TGTGCCAGCAGTTTAAATGGGGTTTATGGCTACACCTTC. Translated, it gives CASSLNGVYGYTF.

The rearrangement links TRBV4-3 to TRBJ1-2; 8 nucleotides agree with TRBD1. V lost 1 base and J lost 8; bases outside the gene matches: 9. The CDR3 has 15 residues. Per the germline V gene, CDR1 is LGHNA and CDR2 is YSLEER. The CDR3 DNA reads as TGCGCCAGCAGCCAAGTCCCCCAGGGGGCACGGGGCTACACCTTC. This codes for CASSQVPQGARGYTF.

The V call is TRBV6-5, the J call TRBJ2-7, with 10 bases matching TRBD2. After removal of 4 bases from V and 3 bases from J, the junction contained 3 bases not matched to a gene. Germline lookup yields CDR1 MNHEY and CDR2 SVGAGI. The CDR3 spans 14 residues. The CDR3 is CASSSPSGSYEQYF. The CDR3 DNA reads as TGTGCCAGCAGTTCTCCTAGCGGGAGCTACGAGCAGTACTTC.

There are a few counts of this clonotype. The chain employs TRBV10-3 and TRBJ1-1, with 11 bases identical to TRBD1. The CDR3 extends over 14 amino acids. Trimming took 6 bases from V and 1 from J; bases not matched to a gene: 1. Germline V gene lookup returns CDR1 ENHRY and CDR2 SYGVKD. CDR3 region: CAIRDRGQNTEAFF. The DNA for the CDR3 is TGTGCCATCAGGGACAGGGGGCAGAACACTGAAGCTTTCTTT.

This clonotype occurred many times. The chain couples TRBV7-2 to TRBJ2-3; TRBD2 agrees at 10 bases. The CDR3 loop spans 17 amino acids. CDR1 and CDR2 (germline): SGHTA, FQGNSA. The V segment lost 4 bases and the J segment 1 base; nucleotides outside the gene matches: 8. The CDR3 region has the DNA TGTGCCAGCAGCTACTCTGCCGGGACTAGCGGCACAGATACGCAGTATTTT. It codes for CASSYSAGTSGTDTQYF.

The chain uses TRBV7-2 and TRBJ1-5; D uncertain. Trimming shortened V by 3 bases and J by 8 bases, and 11 bases separated the two germline ends. CDR1 is SGHTA, CDR2 FQGNSA, per germline. The CDR3 extends over 13 amino acids. CDR3: CASSFDGSKPQHF. The CDR3 DNA reads TGTGCCAGCAGCTTTGACGGCTCGAAGCCCCAGCATTTT.

The V gene is TRBV5-1, the J gene TRBJ2-2, with D possibly TRBD1 on 6 matching bases. The CDR3 has 16 residues. Germline-derived CDR1 and CDR2 are SGHRS and YFSETQ. Trimming shortened V by 5 bases and J by 4 bases, and 18 bases separated the two germline ends. The CDR3 spells CASRPNQGLSTGELFF. CDR3 in DNA: TGCGCCAGCAGACCAAACCAGGGGCTGAGCACCGGGGAGCTGTTTTTT.

CDR3 sequence: CASTRMYTGELFF. DNA for the CDR3: TGTGCCAGCACTCGGATGTACACCGGGGAGCTGTTTTTT. This chain connects TRBV3-1 to TRBJ2-2; unclear D gene. The CDR3 length is 13 residues. CDR1 is LGHDT, CDR2 YNNKEL, per germline (reference sequence). Trimming stripped 7 bases from V and 3 bases from J, with 9 bases between.

Ten or more counts support this clonotype. This sequence joins TRBV7-8 and TRBJ1-5; D remains ambiguous. Germline V CDR1 and CDR2: SGHVS, FQNEAQ. The CDR3 contains 13 residues. V lost 5 bases and J 5 bases, leaving 10 bases between the germline ends. For the CDR3, the DNA is TGTGCCAGCAGCGAATCCGTTTATCAGCCCCAGCATTTT. This translates into CASSESVYQPQHF.

This clonotype has a single count. A read error may account for a junction end that differs from germline. The V call is TRBV6-2 or TRBV6-3, the J call TRBJ1-2, with 10 bases lining up with TRBD1. The CDR3 spans 14 residues. The germline gives CDR1 MNHEY, CDR2 SVGEGT. As DNA, the CDR3 is TGTGCCAGCAGCTACTCTCGGACAGGGGGAGGCTACACCTTC. This encodes CASSYSRTGGGYTF.

The chain uses TRBV6-5 and TRBJ2-7; D might be TRBD1 (6 bases). In germline, CDR1 is MNHEY, CDR2 SVGAGI. CDR3 size: 15 residues. The V and J ends lost 4 bases and 5 bases respectively, with 18 bases between them. The CDR3 protein is CASSFRDTGPHEQYF. The CDR3, as DNA: TGTGCCAGCAGTTTTAGGGACACCGGTCCTCACGAGCAGTACTTC.

This clonotype has just a few counts. The chain is built from TRBV29-1 and TRBJ2-5; D may be TRBD1 or TRBD2 (6 bases each). The CDR3 runs 13 residues. Trimming removed 7 bases at V and 0 bases at J, with 12 bases between. Germline lookup yields CDR1 SQVTM and CDR2 ANQGSEA. CDR3 amino acids: CSAQGGDQETQYF. The CDR3 DNA reads as TGCAGCGCACAGGGAGGAGACCAAGAGACCCAGTACTTC.

This clonotype was observed a handful of times. This chain links TRBV29-1 with TRBJ2-4; the D gene is possibly TRBD2 (5 bases). Germline V gene sequence: CDR1 SQVTM, CDR2 ANQGSEA. The V end lost 0 bases, the J end lost 0 bases, and 15 bases lay between the germline ends. This CDR3 region has 17 residues. The CDR3 sequence: CSVEDTGSPLAKNIQYF. The CDR3 DNA is TGCAGCGTTGAAGATACGGGGTCCCCTCTAGCCAAAAACATTCAGTACTTC.

This clonotype was recorded at least ten times. This chain links TRBV20-1 with TRBJ1-1; TRBD1 agrees at 10 bases. V was pared by 5 bases and J by 5 bases, with 8 bases of the junction left unmatched. This CDR3 is built from 14 residues. Germline CDR1 is DFQATT and CDR2 is SNEGSKA (reference sequence). This CDR3 is CSALSGTGATEAFF. The DNA of the CDR3 is TGCAGTGCTCTATCCGGGACAGGGGCAACTGAAGCTTTCTTT.

J is TRBJ1-2 and V is TRBV4-1; 8 bases line up with TRBD1. The CDR3 length is 15 residues. The junction had 4 bases not matched to a gene; V was cut back by 4 bases and J by 0 bases. Germline CDR1 reads MGHRA; CDR2 reads YSYEKL. CDR3 in DNA: TGCGCCAGCAGCCGGCAGGGGGCGGCTAACTATGGCTACACCTTC. Residues: CASSRQGAANYGYTF.

This sequence joins TRBV15 and TRBJ1-3; D not certain. V was clipped by 4 bases and J by 4 bases, with 11 bases between them. Germline assignment: CDR1 LNHNV and CDR2 YYDKDF (reference sequence). The CDR3 is made up of 14 amino acids. CDR3 amino acids: CATSNSAVGNTIYF. CDR3 DNA sequence: TGTGCCACCAGCAATTCAGCGGTGGGAAACACCATATATTTT.

This chain uses TRBV3-1 with TRBJ1-1, with a possible D match to TRBD1 (6 bases). CDR3 length equals 15 residues. Trimming cost V 2 bases and J 6 bases, with 16 bases left between them. Germline lookup yields CDR1 LGHDT and CDR2 YNNKEL (reference sequence). The CDR3 DNA reads TGTGCCAGCAGCCAATCGGACAGATTCTGGGCTGAAGCTTTCTTT. Its protein product is CASSQSDRFWAEAFF.

The chain couples TRBV12-3 or TRBV12-4 to TRBJ2-1, with 9 bases lining up with TRBD1. The V gene end was trimmed by 6 bases and the J gene end by 2 bases; junction bases not matched to a gene: 5. The CDR3 contains 15 residues. CDR3 coding DNA: TGTGCCAGCAGATCAGGACAGGGGACCTACAATGAGCAGTTCTTC. Translated, it gives CASRSGQGTYNEQFF.

V and J are TRBV6-2 or TRBV6-3 and TRBJ2-1; D is possibly TRBD2 (7 bases). Germline V gene data show CDR1 as MNHEY and CDR2 as SVGEGT. This CDR3 has 12 residues. Trimming left V 6 bases short and J 9 bases short, with 12 bases between. The CDR3 nucleotides are TGTGCCAGCAGCGGGGAGGGGGGTGAGCAGTTCTTC. Residues: CASSGEGGEQFF.

The chain joins TRBV14 to TRBJ2-1; 11 bases fit TRBD1. The ends lost 6 bases at V and 7 bases at J; junction bases unmatched: 11. This CDR3 region has 16 residues. Germline V CDR1 and CDR2: SGHDN, FVKESK. The CDR3 nucleotides are TGTGCCAGCAGGCAAACCGGGACAGGGGGAGATAATGAGCAGTTCTTC. Protein product: CASRQTGTGGDNEQFF.

V gene TRBV19 combines with J gene TRBJ1-1; maybe TRBD1 (5 bases). Trimming pared 5 bases from V and 4 bases from J, leaving 17 bases between. The CDR3 contains 15 residues. The germline CDR1 and CDR2 sequences are LNHDA and SQIVND (reference sequence). The CDR3 nucleotides read TGTGCCAGTAGTTTTCAGGGATTGCGGATCACTGAAGCTTTCTTT. Its protein product is CASSFQGLRITEAFF.

This chain connects TRBV12-3 or TRBV12-4 to TRBJ2-7; 9 bases map to TRBD1. Unmatched junction bases numbered 7, after V lost 7 bases and J lost 6 bases. This CDR3 has 13 residues. The CDR3: CASKRQGGFEQYF. CDR3 nucleotide sequence: TGTGCCAGCAAGAGACAGGGGGGGTTCGAGCAGTACTTC.

CDR3 protein: CASSIASGTYNEQFF. The CDR3, as DNA: TGTGCCAGTAGTATAGCTAGCGGGACGTACAATGAGCAGTTCTTC. This chain links TRBV19 with TRBJ2-1; 9 bases are a match to TRBD2. CDR1 is LNHDA and CDR2 is SQIVND in the germline V gene (reference sequence). The CDR3 spans 15 residues. Unmatched junction bases numbered 2, after V lost 1 base and J lost 4 bases.

This chain connects TRBV5-1 to TRBJ1-1; the D is unclear. Germline loops: CDR1 SGHRS, CDR2 YFSETQ. CDR3 length equals 13 residues. V was pared by 0 bases and J by 4 bases, with 7 bases between. CDR3 in amino acids: CASSLDLVTEAFF. DNA of the CDR3: TGCGCCAGCAGCTTGGATTTGGTCACTGAAGCTTTCTTT. The full variable domain, in which reference TRBV5-1 and TRBJ1-1 provide the parts outside the CDR3, is KAGVTQTPRYLIKTRGQQVTLSCSPISGHRSVSWYQQTPGQGLQFLFEYFSETQRNKGNFPGRFSGRQFSNSRSEMNVSTLELGDSALYLCASSLDLVTEAFFGQGTRLTVV.

In its sample, this clonotype was seen a few times. The chain joins TRBV5-1 to TRBJ2-3; D may be TRBD1 (6 bases). V was pared by 0 bases and J by 2 bases, with 10 bases between. Germline CDR1 SGHRS, CDR2 YFSETQ. This CDR3 comprises 15 residues. CDR3 in amino acids: CASSLAQGFTDTQYF. The CDR3, as DNA: TGCGCCAGCAGCTTGGCACAGGGCTTCACAGATACGCAGTATTTT.